One TCR beta chain is described in this entry. Per the study methods: Counts of nucleated cells, estimated from reference gene primer amplification, were obtained. Only in-frame clones appear in the TCRdb table, and some are missing; sequencing was by immunoSEQ multiplex PCR. V, J and clone size reflect that table, while D and trimming were determined from the DNA. The sample consists of fewer than 300,000 clones, about 80% of them appearing once. The Seattle patients joined while their infection was active and were tracked longitudinally afterward. J was trimmed by 16 bases and V by 3 bases; bases with no gene match: 6. The CDR3 length is 12 residues. CDR1 and CDR2 from the germline V gene are LGHDT and YNNKEL (reference sequence). This entry is derived from a study of blood T cell repertoires in COVID-19. At the level of the study: COVID-19 samples, acute and convalescent, were from the United States, Italy and Spain. T cells, B-cell-depleted T cells, or PBMCs supplied cDNA or gDNA.

The receptor was derived from a person in their 70s with COVID-19, enrolled during active disease. The chain combines TRBV3-1 (or the pseudogene TRBV3-2) with TRBJ2-1; 10 bases agree with TRBD2. Material for sequencing was peripheral blood. CDR3 region: CASSHAAGGVFF. Written as DNA, the CDR3 is TGTGCCAGCAGCCATGCAGCGGGGGGGGTTTTCTTC.